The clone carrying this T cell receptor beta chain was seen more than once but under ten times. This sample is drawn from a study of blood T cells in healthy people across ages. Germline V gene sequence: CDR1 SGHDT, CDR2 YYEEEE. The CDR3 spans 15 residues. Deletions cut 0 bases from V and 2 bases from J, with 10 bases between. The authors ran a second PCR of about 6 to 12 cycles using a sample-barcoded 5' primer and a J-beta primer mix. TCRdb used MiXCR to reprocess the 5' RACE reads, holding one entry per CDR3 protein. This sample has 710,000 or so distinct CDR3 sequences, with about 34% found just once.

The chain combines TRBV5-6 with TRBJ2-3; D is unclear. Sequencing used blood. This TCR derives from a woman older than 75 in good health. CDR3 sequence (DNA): TGTGCCAGCAGCTTGGGGCAGAGCCCCACAGATACGCAGTATTTT. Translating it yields CASSLGQSPTDTQYF.